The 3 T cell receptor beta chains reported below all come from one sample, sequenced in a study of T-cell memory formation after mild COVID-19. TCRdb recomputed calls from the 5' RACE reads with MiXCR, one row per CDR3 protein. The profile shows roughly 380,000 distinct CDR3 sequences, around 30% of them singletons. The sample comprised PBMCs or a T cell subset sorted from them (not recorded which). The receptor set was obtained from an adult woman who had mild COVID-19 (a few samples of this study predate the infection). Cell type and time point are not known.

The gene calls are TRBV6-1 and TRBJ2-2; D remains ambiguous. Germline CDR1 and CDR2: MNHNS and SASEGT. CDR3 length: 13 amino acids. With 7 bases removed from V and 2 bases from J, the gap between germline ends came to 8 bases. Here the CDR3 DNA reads TGTGCCAGCACGGGTCTAAACACCGGGGAGCTGTTTTTT. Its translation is CASTGLNTGELFF.

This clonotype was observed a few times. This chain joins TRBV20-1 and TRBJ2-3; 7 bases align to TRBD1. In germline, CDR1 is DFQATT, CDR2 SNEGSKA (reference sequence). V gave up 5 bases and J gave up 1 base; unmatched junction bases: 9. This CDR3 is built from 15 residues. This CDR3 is CSARIDRVGTDTQYF. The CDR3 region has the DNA TGCAGTGCTCGCATTGACAGGGTCGGCACAGATACGCAGTATTTT.

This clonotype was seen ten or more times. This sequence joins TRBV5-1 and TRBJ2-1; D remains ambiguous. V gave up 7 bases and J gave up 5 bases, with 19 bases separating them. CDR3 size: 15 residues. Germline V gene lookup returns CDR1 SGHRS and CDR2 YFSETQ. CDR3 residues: CASLLSPGGNNEQFF. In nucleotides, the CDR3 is TGCGCCAGCCTCCTTAGTCCGGGCGGTAACAATGAGCAGTTCTTC.